This T cell receptor beta chain was documented in a study of human T cells and chemical hapten exposure. Study overall: Chiefly women, the patients showed alopecia areata, totalis or universalis.

Time point here: pre-sensitization, week 0. Treatment given: therapeutic diphenylcyclopropenone sensitization with weekly scalp DPC. Non-pregnant alopecia patients aged 18 to 70, suitable for DPC therapy. The CDR3 runs to 16 residues. V shed 4 bases and J 5 bases; nucleotides not matched to a gene: 10. The germline gives CDR1 MDHEN, CDR2 SYDVKM. Authors' analysis steps: Samples ranged from about 23,224 to 700,000 TCRs, with a median of approximately 100,000. Each CDR3 protein gets one entry after TCRdb re-called the RACE reads with MiXCR. V and J calls and clone size were set by TCRdb, not the authors. The table lists roughly 380,000 distinct CDR3 sequences, less than 6.5% of them singletons. Study outcomes and limitations: Controls had significantly fewer large CDR3 similarity clusters than were formed by expanded TCRs.

This clonotype was detected many times. What it binds is unknown. This TCR was recovered from a woman aged 50 to 65 with alopecia areata. Some clones in this sample may be carry-over from other donors' samples. The rearrangement joins TRBV28 to TRBJ2-2, with 7 positions matching TRBD1. The specimen comprised whole blood, sampled in connection with sensitization to the hapten diphenylcyclopropenone (DPC). This CDR3 is CASSYEGGKWTGELFF. The CDR3 coding sequence is TGTGCCAGCAGTTATGAAGGGGGCAAGTGGACCGGGGAGCTGTTTTTT.